This T cell receptor (beta chain) comes out of a study of blood T cells in healthy people across ages. The study, taken as a whole, reports: PBMCs were not sorted, which prevented a conclusive comparison of naive versus antigen-experienced cells.

A word on this clonotype: Its target is not known. A junction end diverges from the germline sequence, so it may reflect a read error.

This CDR3 has 14 amino acids. Looked up from germline, CDR1 is MNHEY and CDR2 is SVGAGI. Sample-barcoded 5' priming and a J-beta primer mix drove a second PCR of about 7 to 12 cycles. Template switching added a 12-random-nucleotide identifier to every cDNA molecule. Each CDR3 protein gets one entry after TCRdb re-called the 5' RACE reads with MiXCR. The sample consists of 800,000 or so distinct CDR3 sequences, approximately 25% of them appearing once. This sample also belongs to another study, concerning T cells of mothers and their children.

Material: blood. The chain uses TRBV6-5 and TRBJ2-1; 9 bases are shared with TRBD2. The J call may not be correct, given that the DNA end is closer to TRBJ2-7. This receptor was taken from a boy aged 5-17 years in good health. The CDR3 reads CANSYKRGAYEQYF. CDR3 in DNA: TGTGCCAACAGTTACAAGCGGGGGGCTTACGAGCAGTACTTC.